These 23 T cell receptor beta chains were all obtained from the same sample, sequenced in a study of T cell responses to AZD1222 COVID-19 vaccine. Generated by immunoSEQ multiplex PCR, the TCRdb table keeps only in-frame clones and is missing some. The data contain 110,000 to 150,000 clones, around 93% of them singletons. Sequencing used peripheral blood, obtained 28 days after the second AZD1222 dose. These receptor sequences come from an adult who received the AZD1222 COVID-19 vaccine.

The gene calls are TRBV5-1 and TRBJ2-3; D remains ambiguous. V lost 3 bases and J lost 2, with 10 bases in between. The CDR3 contains 14 residues. Germline loops: CDR1 SGHRS, CDR2 YFSETQ. CDR3 region: CASSSRAATDTQYF. As DNA, the CDR3 is TGCGCCAGCAGCTCCCGGGCCGCCACAGATACGCAGTATTTT.

V usage is TRBV5-5 and J usage is TRBJ1-1; weak D call: TRBD1 (6 bases). Trimming took off 4 bases at V and 7 bases at J, with 14 bases between the two ends. The CDR3 is 13 amino acids. Germline V gives CDR1 SGHKS, CDR2 YYEKEE (reference sequence). In DNA form, the CDR3 reads TGTGCCAGCAGCACCTCAGGGGCTGGTGAAGCTTTCTTT. This gives the protein CASSTSGAGEAFF.

The rearrangement uses TRBV7-2 and TRBJ2-7, with D possibly matching TRBD2 (6 bases). With 1 base removed from V and 0 bases from J, the gap between germline ends came to 13 bases. Germline assignment: CDR1 SGHTA and CDR2 FQGNSA. The CDR3 runs to 16 residues. CDR3: CASSLGSGTSSYEQYF. In DNA form, the CDR3 reads TGTGCCAGCAGCTTAGGTAGCGGAACTAGCTCCTACGAGCAGTACTTC.

The chain recombines TRBV6-2 or TRBV6-3 with TRBJ1-5; D is unresolved. Trimming took off 2 bases at V and 7 bases at J, with 3 bases between the two ends. CDR3 size: 11 residues. Germline V gene data show CDR1 as MNHEY and CDR2 as SVGEGT. DNA of the CDR3: TGTGCCAGCAGTTACCCCCAGCCCCAGCATTTT. Residues: CASSYPQPQHF.

This clone was seen only once. The chain joins TRBV19 to TRBJ1-5; no firm D call. V was clipped by 3 bases and J by 2 bases, with 8 bases between them. Germline V CDR1 and CDR2: LNHDA, SQIVND (reference sequence). The CDR3 has 14 amino acids. CDR3 amino acids: CASSMRGGNQPQHF. For the CDR3, the DNA is TGTGCCAGTAGTATGCGGGGTGGCAATCAGCCCCAGCATTTT.

V and J are TRBV18 and TRBJ1-1; 9 bases map to TRBD1. J was trimmed by 6 bases and V by 3 bases; bases with no gene match: 11. Germline V lookup: CDR1 KGHSH, CDR2 LQKENI. The length of the CDR3 is 16 residues. The CDR3 coding sequence is TGTGCCAGCTCACCTACCGGGACAGGGTATCCCCCTGAAGCTTTCTTT. It encodes CASSPTGTGYPPEAFF. Together with reference TRBV18 and TRBJ1-1, the CDR3 gives the full variable domain: NAGVMQNPRHLVRRRGQEARLRCSPMKGHSHVYWYRQLPEEGLKFMVYLQKENIIDESGMPKERFSAEFPKEGPSILRIQQVVRGDSAAYFCASSPTGTGYPPEAFFGQGTRLTVV.

The chain carries TRBV24-1 and TRBJ2-1; D might be TRBD2 (6 bases). Trimming stripped 3 bases from V and 3 bases from J, with 8 bases between. Germline-derived CDR1 and CDR2 are KGHDR and SFDVKD. This CDR3 comprises 14 residues. CDR3 amino acids: CATSDPGDYNEQFF. The CDR3 nucleotides read TGTGCCACCAGTGATCCGGGGGACTACAATGAGCAGTTCTTC.

V usage is TRBV4-1 and J usage is TRBJ1-1; unclear D gene. The germline gives CDR1 MGHRA, CDR2 YSYEKL. V lost 6 bases, J lost 0 bases, and 11 bases lay in between. The CDR3 is made up of 14 amino acids. The CDR3 loop is CASRQSDMNTEAFF. CDR3 coding DNA: TGCGCCAGCAGGCAATCTGACATGAACACTGAAGCTTTCTTT.

The chain joins TRBV28 to TRBJ2-7, with TRBD2 matching over 7 bases. This CDR3 is built from 15 residues. CDR1 and CDR2 from the germline V gene are MDHEN and SYDVKM. V lost 6 bases, J lost 3 bases, and 11 bases stayed unmatched. CDR3 in amino acids: CASRGGTSAGYEQYF. For the CDR3, the DNA is TGTGCCAGCAGGGGGGGGACTTCCGCGGGCTACGAGCAGTACTTC.

The chain links TRBV5-1 to TRBJ2-7, with 10 bases lining up with TRBD2. Germline V lookup: CDR1 SGHRS, CDR2 YFSETQ. CDR3 length: 15 residues. After removal of 3 bases from V and 2 bases from J, the junction contained 5 bases not matched to a gene. CDR3 sequence reads: CASSWGLAGAYEQYF. In DNA, the CDR3 is TGCGCCAGCAGCTGGGGGCTAGCGGGAGCCTACGAGCAGTACTTC. Filled out from reference TRBV5-1 and TRBJ2-7, the complete variable domain reads KAGVTQTPRYLIKTRGQQVTLSCSPISGHRSVSWYQQTPGQGLQFLFEYFSETQRNKGNFPGRFSGRQFSNSRSEMNVSTLELGDSALYLCASSWGLAGAYEQYFGPGTRLTVT.

The genes are TRBV5-6 and TRBJ2-1; 11 bases line up with TRBD2. V was pared by 4 bases and J by 4 bases, with 7 bases of the junction left unmatched. This CDR3 region has 16 residues. CDR1 and CDR2 (germline): SGHDT, YYEEEE. The CDR3 DNA is TGTGCCAGCAGCAGGCCGACTAGCGGGAAGTACAATGAGCAGTTCTTC. Translating gives CASSRPTSGKYNEQFF.

Ten or more counts support this clone. The rearrangement links TRBV7-3 to TRBJ2-1; TRBD2 matches at 9 bases. Germline V gene data show CDR1 as SGHTA and CDR2 as FQGTGA. The CDR3 loop spans 16 amino acids. Losses at the gene ends were 0 bases for V and 6 bases for J; bases not matched to a gene: 6. For the CDR3, the DNA is TGTGCCAGCAGCTTAACCCCGGGACTAGCCTTCAATGAGCAGTTCTTC. It translates to CASSLTPGLAFNEQFF.

The chain employs TRBV5-1 and TRBJ2-7; D is unresolved. Germline values: CDR1 SGHRS, CDR2 YFSETQ. The CDR3 runs 12 residues. Trimming took 4 bases from V and 4 from J, leaving 9 bases between them. The CDR3 spells CASSVDRYEQYF. DNA for the CDR3: TGCGCCAGCAGCGTGGACCGTTACGAGCAGTACTTC.

V usage is TRBV21-1 and J usage is TRBJ1-6; the DNA was not compared with TRBD1, the D call given in the table. TRBV21-1 has pseudogene status. The CDR3 consists of 16 residues. For the CDR3, the DNA is TGTGCCAGCAGCAGGGGATCGGCAGGGTCGTATTCACCCCTCCACTTT. This codes for CASSRGSAGSYSPLHF.

This chain links TRBV2 with TRBJ1-4; 8 bases align to TRBD1. The V segment lost 7 bases and the J segment 2 bases; nucleotides outside the gene matches: 18. CDR1 is SNHLY and CDR2 is FYNNEI in the germline V gene. The CDR3 is made up of 19 amino acids. The CDR3 is CASTQDRDRYKGTNEKLFF. The CDR3 DNA reads as TGTGCCAGCACTCAAGACCGGGACAGGTATAAGGGCACTAATGAAAAACTGTTTTTT.

This chain joins TRBV4-1 and TRBJ2-1, with no clear D. Per the germline V gene, CDR1 is MGHRA and CDR2 is YSYEKL. This CDR3 comprises 12 residues. V gave up 0 bases and J gave up 10 bases, with 7 bases separating them. The CDR3: CASSQDSPEQFF. CDR3 nucleotide sequence: TGCGCCAGCAGCCAAGATTCCCCAGAGCAGTTCTTC.

This chain uses TRBV10-3 with TRBJ2-7; the D gene is possibly TRBD1 (6 bases). CDR3 length equals 17 residues. CDR1 is ENHRY and CDR2 is SYGVKD in the germline V gene. The V end was cut by 0 bases, the J end by 0 bases, with 15 bases between. CDR3 region: CAISESKGVLPSYEQYF. In nucleotides, the CDR3 is TGTGCCATCAGTGAGTCGAAGGGGGTACTGCCCTCCTACGAGCAGTACTTC.

A single count supports this clone. The rearrangement joins TRBV11-2 to TRBJ1-5; weak D call: TRBD1 (6 bases). Germline CDR1 reads SGHAT; CDR2 reads FQNNGV. The length of the CDR3 is 13 residues. V lost 5 bases and J lost 7, with 12 bases in between. The CDR3 sequence is CASSPDRTQPQHF. The CDR3 bases are TGTGCCAGCAGCCCAGACAGGACCCAGCCCCAGCATTTT.

This chain connects TRBV5-1 to TRBJ2-1; TRBD1 matches 10 bases. The V segment lost 3 bases and the J segment 0 bases; nucleotides outside the gene matches: 3. The CDR3 loop spans 16 amino acids. Germline loops: CDR1 SGHRS, CDR2 YFSETQ. The CDR3 coding sequence is TGCGCCAGCAGCTACGGACAGGGGGGCTCCTACAATGAGCAGTTCTTC. This gives the protein CASSYGQGGSYNEQFF.

The chain recombines TRBV4-3 with TRBJ1-6; D is undetermined. CDR3 size: 14 residues. V was clipped by 1 base and J by 7 bases, with 8 bases between them. The germline CDR1 and CDR2 sequences are LGHNA and YSLEER. For the CDR3, the DNA is TGCGCCAGCAGCCAAGTTCAGGCAAATTCACCCCTCCACTTT. Translating it yields CASSQVQANSPLHF.

V is TRBV6-6 and J is TRBJ2-4, with TRBD2 as a possible D gene (5 bases). Trimming cost V 8 bases and J 0 bases, with 14 bases left between them. Per germline, CDR1 MNHNY and CDR2 SVGAGI (reference sequence). The CDR3 contains 15 residues. The CDR3 DNA follows: TGTGCCAGCCAAGGAGGTTCTCAAGCCAAAAACATTCAGTACTTC. Its translation is CASQGGSQAKNIQYF.

This rearrangement joins TRBV30 to TRBJ1-3; D might be TRBD1 (6 bases). The V end lost 4 bases, the J end lost 3 bases, and 7 bases lay between the germline ends. Germline CDR1 is GTSNPN and CDR2 is SVGIG (reference sequence). This CDR3 region has 12 residues. As DNA, the CDR3 is TGTGCCTGGACCAGGGGTGGAAACACCATATATTTT. Translation gives CAWTRGGNTIYF.

The rearrangement joins TRBV2 to TRBJ1-1; no firm D call. Germline-derived CDR1 and CDR2 are SNHLY and FYNNEI. This CDR3 has 13 residues. Trimming removed 0 bases at V and 10 bases at J, with 12 bases between. The DNA of the CDR3 is TGTGCCAGCAGTGAAGCGGAGAGGGTGGGAGCTTTCTTT. Encoded protein: CASSEAERVGAFF.